The 30 T cell receptor beta chains in this list originate from one sample, sequenced in a study of beta chain features in type 1 diabetes. The isolated RNA, all of it, was reverse transcribed, so expressed TCRB transcripts were what got sequenced. Here immunoSEQ multiplex PCR was the method, and the copy in TCRdb shows in-frame clones only, minus some. Of roughly 380,000 clones listed, 15% to 20% are singletons. Input material: naive CD4+ T cells from blood. The receptor set was obtained from a woman aged 18-30 years in good health.

This sequence joins TRBV5-1 and TRBJ2-3; 7 bases are shared with TRBD2. V was pared by 0 bases and J by 11 bases, with 9 bases of the junction left unmatched. The CDR3 contains 14 residues. Germline CDR1 and CDR2: SGHRS and YFSETQ. As DNA, the CDR3 is TGCGCCAGCAGCTTGGAGGGAGCGGGAAGTAAGCAGTATTTT. It is translated as CASSLEGAGSKQYF. Drawing the rest from reference TRBV5-1 and TRBJ2-3, the complete variable domain is KAGVTQTPRYLIKTRGQQVTLSCSPISGHRSVSWYQQTPGQGLQFLFEYFSETQRNKGNFPGRFSGRQFSNSRSEMNVSTLELGDSALYLCASSLEGAGSKQYFGPGTRLTVL.

This clone turned up a few times. The rearrangement joins TRBV14 to TRBJ2-5, with 11 bases aligning to TRBD2. The trim removed 4 bases at V and 2 bases at J, leaving 9 bases unmatched. The germline CDR1 and CDR2 sequences are SGHDN and FVKESK. The CDR3 runs to 17 residues. In DNA form, the CDR3 reads TGTGCCAGCAGCCCCTTAACTAGCGGGAGACATCAAGAGACCCAGTACTTC. Protein sequence: CASSPLTSGRHQETQYF.

On this clone itself: The identical CDR3 is also encoded by other nucleotide sequences in the sample. The chain employs TRBV18 and TRBJ2-5, with 7 bases aligning to TRBD1. Germline V gene data show CDR1 as KGHSH and CDR2 as LQKENI. The CDR3 runs 14 residues. Trimming took 2 bases from V and 1 from J; bases not matched to a gene: 1. CDR3 in DNA: TGTGCCAGCTCACCAGACAGGGCCCAAGAGACCCAGTACTTC. This gives the protein CASSPDRAQETQYF. Filled out from reference TRBV18 and TRBJ2-5, the complete variable domain reads NAGVMQNPRHLVRRRGQEARLRCSPMKGHSHVYWYRQLPEEGLKFMVYLQKENIIDESGMPKERFSAEFPKEGPSILRIQQVVRGDSAAYFCASSPDRAQETQYFGPGTRLLVL.

This chain links TRBV5-1 with TRBJ1-2, with 10 bases that match TRBD1. Germline V CDR1 and CDR2: SGHRS, YFSETQ. V shed 4 bases, J shed 4 bases, and the junction held 16 bases outside the gene matches. CDR3 length equals 18 residues. The CDR3 nucleotides are TGCGCCAGCAGCGAATACCGGGACAGGGGCGCTTGGGGCTATGGCTACACCTTC. It translates to CASSEYRDRGAWGYGYTF.

This clone was seen once. The genes are TRBV15 and TRBJ2-1; 8 nucleotides align to TRBD2. CDR3 length equals 16 residues. J lost 7 bases, V lost 1 base, and 9 bases had no gene match. Germline loops: CDR1 LNHNV, CDR2 YYDKDF (reference sequence). The CDR3 is CATSRARSGRRNEQFF. As DNA, the CDR3 is TGTGCCACCAGCAGAGCGCGGAGCGGGAGAAGGAATGAGCAGTTCTTC.

The chain combines TRBV5-1 with TRBJ2-1; 7 positions agree with TRBD2. The germline CDR1 and CDR2 sequences are SGHRS and YFSETQ. CDR3 length: 15 amino acids. V was pared by 3 bases and J by 4 bases, with 7 bases of the junction left unmatched. The CDR3 reads CASSSTSEPYNEQFF. The DNA of the CDR3 is TGCGCCAGCAGCTCCACTAGCGAACCTTACAATGAGCAGTTCTTC.

This clone has only a few counts. The chain is built from TRBV29-1 and TRBJ2-7; the D gene is possibly TRBD1 (6 bases). Germline lookup yields CDR1 SQVTM and CDR2 ANQGSEA. The ends were cut back, 2 bases at V and 6 bases at J, with 14 bases in the middle. The CDR3 contains 13 residues. The CDR3 loop reads CSVERQERGEQYF. The DNA for the CDR3 is TGCAGCGTTGAAAGACAGGAGCGAGGCGAGCAGTACTTC.

This chain joins TRBV5-6 and TRBJ2-4; 7 bases are shared with TRBD1. V lost 4 bases to trimming and J lost 2 bases; unmatched junction nucleotides: 18. The CDR3 runs 19 residues. Looked up from germline, CDR1 is SGHDT and CDR2 is YYEEEE. The CDR3 DNA reads as TGTGCCAGCAGCCCGGGGACAGCCAGGAGTCCCAGACCCAAAAACATTCAGTACTTC. It encodes CASSPGTARSPRPKNIQYF.

This clone was counted only a few times. V and J are TRBV7-9 and TRBJ2-3, with TRBD1 matching over 8 bases. There are 16 residues in the CDR3. Germline CDR1 SEHNR, CDR2 FQNEAQ (reference sequence). With 5 bases clipped from V and 2 bases from J, the junction kept 9 bases outside the gene matches. DNA of the CDR3: TGTGCCAGCAGCCCTGCGAGACAGGGGTACACAGATACGCAGTATTTT. Protein product: CASSPARQGYTDTQYF. Full variable domain (rest looked up from reference TRBV7-9 and TRBJ2-3): DTGVSQNPRHKITKRGQNVTFRCDPISEHNRLYWYRQTLGQGPEFLTYFQNEAQLEKSRLLSDRFSAERPKGSFSTLEIQRTEQGDSAMYLCASSPARQGYTDTQYFGPGTRLTVL.

The V call is TRBV30, the J call TRBJ1-1; 7 nucleotides line up with TRBD1. The ends lost 0 bases at V and 5 bases at J; junction bases unmatched: 9. This CDR3 has 15 residues. CDR1 is GTSNPN and CDR2 is SVGIG in the germline V gene (reference sequence). CDR3 in amino acids: CAWSVLRGRKTEAFF. The CDR3 DNA follows: TGTGCCTGGAGTGTATTAAGGGGGCGAAAAACTGAAGCTTTCTTT.

The chain uses TRBV11-2 and TRBJ2-5, with 11 positions matching TRBD2. The CDR3 has 13 residues. Trimming removed 5 bases from V and 5 bases from J; junction bases left unmatched: 1. CDR1 and CDR2 (germline): SGHAT, FQNNGV. The CDR3 coding sequence is TGTGCCAGCAGCGGGACTAGCGGTGAGACCCAGTACTTC. Translated, it gives CASSGTSGETQYF.

The chain's CDR3 is CAWSVSRTSGTQETQYF. CDR3 nucleotide sequence: TGTGCCTGGAGTGTATCGCGGACTAGCGGAACCCAAGAGACCCAGTACTTC. The chain couples TRBV30 to TRBJ2-5; 10 bases fit TRBD2. After removal of 0 bases from V and 1 base from J, the junction contained 8 bases not matched to a gene. The CDR3 totals 17 residues. Germline-derived CDR1 and CDR2 are GTSNPN and SVGIG (reference sequence).

This clone appeared a few times. CDR3 sequence (DNA): TGTGCCAGCAGCGTTAATCAGATTAACTCTGGAAACACCATATATTTT. It yields the protein CASSVNQINSGNTIYF. The chain recombines TRBV7-2 with TRBJ1-3; D is uncertain. This CDR3 is built from 16 residues. Germline CDR1 is SGHTA and CDR2 is FQGNSA. V was cut by 5 bases and J by 0 bases, with 14 bases left in between.

The chain employs TRBV4-1 and TRBJ2-3; TRBD1 agrees at 7 bases. After removal of 2 bases from V and 6 bases from J, the junction contained 8 bases not matched to a gene. Germline V gene lookup returns CDR1 MGHRA and CDR2 YSYEKL. The CDR3 has 15 amino acids. CDR3 amino acids: CASSQLVTGADTQYF. For the CDR3, the DNA is TGCGCCAGCAGCCAACTCGTCACAGGGGCCGATACGCAGTATTTT.

This chain connects TRBV19 to TRBJ1-1, with D hard to call. The CDR3 length is 14 residues. The V end was cut by 5 bases, the J end by 1 base, with 11 bases between. CDR1 and CDR2 from the germline V gene are LNHDA and SQIVND (reference sequence). CDR3: CASSVERRNTEAFF. DNA for the CDR3: TGTGCCAGTAGTGTCGAGAGGAGGAACACTGAAGCTTTCTTT. The variable domain in full, completed from reference TRBV19 and TRBJ1-1, reads DGGITQSPKYLFRKEGQNVTLSCEQNLNHDAMYWYRQDPGQGLRLIYYSQIVNDFQKGDIAEGYSVSREKKESFPLTVTSAQKNPTAFYLCASSVERRNTEAFFGQGTRLTVV.

The V gene is TRBV13, the J gene TRBJ2-3; 8 positions agree with TRBD1. This CDR3 has 14 amino acids. Germline CDR1 and CDR2: PRHDT and FYEKMQ (reference sequence). J lost 3 bases, V lost 4 bases, and 3 bases had no gene match. The CDR3 DNA reads as TGTGCCAGCAGCTGGGACAGGAGGACAGATACGCAGTATTTT. It specifies CASSWDRRTDTQYF.

Only a few counts were recorded for this clone. This chain joins TRBV10-3 and TRBJ2-7; no reliable D call. CDR1 is ENHRY and CDR2 is SYGVKD in the germline V gene. The CDR3 spans 13 residues. V was trimmed by 3 bases and J by 1 base, leaving 7 bases between them. The CDR3 coding sequence is TGTGCCATCAGTGACAGCGTATCCTACGAGCAGTACTTC. Protein sequence: CAISDSVSYEQYF.

This clone was found a few times. The chain uses TRBV7-9 and TRBJ1-1; 9 bases align to TRBD1. Germline CDR1 SEHNR, CDR2 FQNEAQ (reference sequence). This CDR3 spans 12 amino acids. V lost 6 bases to trimming and J lost 11 bases; unmatched junction nucleotides: 7. CDR3: CASRRGQGTAFF. The CDR3 coding sequence is TGTGCCAGCAGACGCGGACAGGGGACGGCTTTCTTT.

Here the CDR3 DNA reads TGTGCCAGCAGCCACTTCCGGGACTCGACCTACGAGCAGTACTTC. Translating gives CASSHFRDSTYEQYF. V and J are TRBV7-9 and TRBJ2-7; possibly TRBD2 for D (6 bases). This CDR3 contains 15 residues. CDR1 is SEHNR and CDR2 is FQNEAQ in the germline V gene (reference sequence). V lost 5 bases to trimming and J lost 2 bases, with 16 bases between them. Variable domain in full (rest from reference TRBV7-9 and TRBJ2-7): DTGVSQNPRHKITKRGQNVTFRCDPISEHNRLYWYRQTLGQGPEFLTYFQNEAQLEKSRLLSDRFSAERPKGSFSTLEIQRTEQGDSAMYLCASSHFRDSTYEQYFGPGTRLTVT.

This clone was counted only a few times. This CDR3 reads CSGTGSMNTEAFF. In DNA, the CDR3 is TGCAGCGGGACAGGGAGCATGAACACTGAAGCTTTCTTT. V gene TRBV29-1 combines with J gene TRBJ1-1, with 8 positions matching TRBD1. Per germline, CDR1 SQVTM and CDR2 ANQGSEA. The CDR3 runs 13 residues. V lost 7 bases and J lost 0; bases outside the gene matches: 4.

In this sample, this clone turned up a few times. This chain connects TRBV7-2 to TRBJ2-3, with 8 nucleotides matching TRBD2. The CDR3 length is 14 residues. The V gene end was trimmed by 6 bases and the J gene end by 2 bases; junction bases not matched to a gene: 4. The germline gives CDR1 SGHTA, CDR2 FQGNSA. The CDR3 region is CASRHSGTTDTQYF. Written as DNA, the CDR3 is TGTGCCAGCAGACATAGCGGGACCACAGATACGCAGTATTTT. Using reference TRBV7-2 and TRBJ2-3 for the parts outside the CDR3, the full variable domain is GAGVSQSPSNKVTEKGKDVELRCDPISGHTALYWYRQSLGQGLEFLIYFQGNSAPDKSGLPSDRFSAERTGGSVSTLTIQRTQQEDSAVYLCASRHSGTTDTQYFGPGTRLTVL.

The chain employs TRBV29-1 and TRBJ2-3; TRBD2 agrees at 7 bases. CDR1 and CDR2 from the germline V gene are SQVTM and ANQGSEA. The V and J ends lost 3 bases and 0 bases, in that order; junction bases with no gene match: 6. CDR3 length: 15 residues. The CDR3 is CSVDSLADSTDTQYF. CDR3 bases: TGCAGCGTTGATTCCCTAGCGGATAGCACAGATACGCAGTATTTT.

Only one count was recorded for this clone. This chain links TRBV19 with TRBJ1-5; possible D gene TRBD1, 5 bases. Germline V gene lookup returns CDR1 LNHDA and CDR2 SQIVND (reference sequence). This CDR3 comprises 16 residues. The germline V and J ends were trimmed by 3 bases and 7 bases, with 19 bases remaining between them. The CDR3, as DNA: TGTGCCAGTAGTATTAGTTTAGCAGGGAAGGGGCAGCCCCAGCATTTT. Protein product: CASSISLAGKGQPQHF.

The chain joins TRBV9 to TRBJ2-1, with TRBD2 matching over 7 bases. CDR3 length: 13 amino acids. Germline V gene data show CDR1 as SGDLS and CDR2 as YYNGEE. Unmatched junction bases numbered 7, after V lost 8 bases and J lost 5 bases. The CDR3 DNA sequence: TGTGCCAGTGCTAGCGGTCTTGACAATGAGCAGTTCTTC. Translation gives CASASGLDNEQFF.

Only a few counts were recorded for this clone. The rearrangement joins TRBV7-8 to TRBJ2-7; 11 bases agree with TRBD2. V shed 4 bases and J 2 bases; nucleotides not matched to a gene: 4. The CDR3 runs 15 residues. The germline gives CDR1 SGHVS, CDR2 FQNEAQ. CDR3 sequence: CASSSRLAGPYEQYF. The CDR3 DNA reads as TGTGCCAGCAGCTCACGACTAGCGGGGCCCTACGAGCAGTACTTC.

The rearrangement joins TRBV30 to TRBJ1-5, with 8 nucleotides matching TRBD1. Germline CDR1 GTSNPN, CDR2 SVGIG (reference sequence). With V trimmed by 2 bases and J by 2 bases, 2 bases remained unmatched. CDR3 size: 14 residues. The CDR3 region has the DNA TGTGCCTGGAGTCCGGACAGGGGCAATCAGCCCCAGCATTTT. Its protein is CAWSPDRGNQPQHF.

V and J are TRBV7-2 and TRBJ2-3; the D gene is possibly TRBD2 (6 bases). This CDR3 is 15 amino acids long. Germline V gene data show CDR1 as SGHTA and CDR2 as FQGNSA. V was pared by 2 bases and J by 5 bases, with 14 bases between. This CDR3 is CASSLLAYGVDTQYF. CDR3 sequence (DNA): TGTGCCAGCAGCTTACTAGCGTATGGGGTAGATACGCAGTATTTT.

The chain uses TRBV4-3 and TRBJ2-5, with TRBD2 as a possible D gene (5 bases). Between the trimmed V and J ends, which lost 3 bases and 5 bases, there was a span of 13 bases. In germline, CDR1 is LGHNA, CDR2 YSLEER. The CDR3 loop spans 14 amino acids. The CDR3 DNA reads as TGCGCCAGCAGCCAGGTCCCGCCGGGGGAGACCCAGTACTTC. Its translation: CASSQVPPGETQYF.

CDR3 amino acids: CASSSYLGDIYGYTF. The CDR3 DNA sequence: TGCGCCAGCAGCTCTTACCTCGGGGACATTTATGGCTACACCTTC. The V and J genes are TRBV5-1 and TRBJ1-2, with D tentatively TRBD1 (6 bases). V dropped 3 bases and J dropped 5 bases, with 17 bases sitting between them. Germline V lookup: CDR1 SGHRS, CDR2 YFSETQ. The CDR3 spans 15 residues.

The chain combines TRBV18 with TRBJ2-2; D ambiguous. V was clipped by 7 bases and J by 0 bases, with 9 bases between them. Germline CDR1 and CDR2: KGHSH and LQKENI. The CDR3 sequence is 14 residues long. CDR3 amino acids: CASCLTPNTGELFF. In DNA, the CDR3 is TGTGCCAGCTGCCTGACACCGAACACCGGGGAGCTGTTTTTT.